The TCR beta chain under discussion was sequenced for a study of CD8+CD57+ T cells in acquired aplastic anemia. Study-wide context: DNA per sorted CD4+ or CD8+ sample ranged roughly 0.19 to 30 ug, averaging around 3 ug.

The template used for profiling TCR beta VDJ and CDR3 was genomic DNA. TCRdb itself ran the reads through MiXCR, one entry per CDR3 protein. The table lists around 500,000 distinct CDR3 sequences, around 33% of them singletons. Overall study findings and caveats: The study identified roughly 31 CD8+ CDR3 sequences shared by patients and controls. CD8+ Simpson's diversity did not differ significantly between patients and controls.

Germline V gene lookup returns CDR1 SNHLY and CDR2 FYNNEI. Trimming removed 8 bases at V and 2 bases at J, with 11 bases between. The CDR3 totals 13 residues. Of note for this clonotype: The antigen is undetermined.

Whoever was chosen for sequencing had shown CD8+CD57+ cell expansion by flow cytometry. This sequence joins TRBV2 and TRBJ2-3; tentatively, D is TRBD1 (5 bases). Sequences were obtained from sorted CD4+, CD8+, or CD8+CD57+ T cells (not recorded which) from PBMCs. This sequence was found in a human donor with aplastic anemia. The CDR3 sequence: CASSDIDTDTQYF. The CDR3, as DNA: TGTGCCAGCTCGGACATCGACACAGATACGCAGTATTTT.